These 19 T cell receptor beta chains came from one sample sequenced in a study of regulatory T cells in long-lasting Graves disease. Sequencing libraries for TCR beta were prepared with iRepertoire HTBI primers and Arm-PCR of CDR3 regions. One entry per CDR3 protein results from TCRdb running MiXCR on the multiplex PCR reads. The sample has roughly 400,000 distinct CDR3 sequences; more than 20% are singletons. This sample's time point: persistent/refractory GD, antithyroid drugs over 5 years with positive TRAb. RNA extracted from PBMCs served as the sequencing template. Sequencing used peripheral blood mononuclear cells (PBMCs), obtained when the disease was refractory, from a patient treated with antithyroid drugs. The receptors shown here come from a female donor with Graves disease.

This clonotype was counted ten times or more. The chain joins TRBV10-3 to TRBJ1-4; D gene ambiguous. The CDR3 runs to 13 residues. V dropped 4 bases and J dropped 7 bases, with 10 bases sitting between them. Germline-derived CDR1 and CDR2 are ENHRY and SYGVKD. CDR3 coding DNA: TGTGCCATCAGTGGCGGTTTTTCTGAAAAACTGTTTTTT. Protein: CAISGGFSEKLFF.

The CDR3 spells CSAEPQGTGELFF. The CDR3 DNA reads as TGCAGTGCCGAACCACAGGGAACCGGGGAGCTGTTTTTT. The genes are TRBV20-1 and TRBJ2-2, with TRBD1 as a possible D gene (6 bases). Germline V CDR1 and CDR2: DFQATT, SNEGSKA (reference sequence). The CDR3 is made up of 13 amino acids. The germline V and J ends were trimmed by 6 bases and 5 bases, with 13 bases remaining between them.

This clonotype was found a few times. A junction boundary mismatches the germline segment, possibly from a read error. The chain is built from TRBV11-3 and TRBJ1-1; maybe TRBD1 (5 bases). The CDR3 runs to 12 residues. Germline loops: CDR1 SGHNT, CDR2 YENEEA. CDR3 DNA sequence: TGTGCCAGCAGCTTAATGGGGACTACAATTGTCTTT. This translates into CASSLMGTTIVF. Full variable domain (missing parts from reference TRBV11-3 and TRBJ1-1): EAGVVQSPRYKIIEKKQPVAFWCNPISGHNTLYWYLQNLGQGPELLIRYENEEAVDDSQLPKDRFSAERLKGVDSTLKIQPAELGDSAVYLCASSLMGTTIVFGQGTRLTVV.

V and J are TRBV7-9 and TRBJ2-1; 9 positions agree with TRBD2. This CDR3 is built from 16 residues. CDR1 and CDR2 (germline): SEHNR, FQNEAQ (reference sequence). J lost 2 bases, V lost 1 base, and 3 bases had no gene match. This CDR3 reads CASSLVAGGPYNEQFF. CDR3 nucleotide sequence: TGTGCCAGCAGCTTAGTGGCGGGAGGGCCCTACAATGAGCAGTTCTTC. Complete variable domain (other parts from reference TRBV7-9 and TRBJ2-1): DTGVSQNPRHKITKRGQNVTFRCDPISEHNRLYWYRQTLGQGPEFLTYFQNEAQLEKSRLLSDRFSAERPKGSFSTLEIQRTEQGDSAMYLCASSLVAGGPYNEQFFGPGTRLTVL.

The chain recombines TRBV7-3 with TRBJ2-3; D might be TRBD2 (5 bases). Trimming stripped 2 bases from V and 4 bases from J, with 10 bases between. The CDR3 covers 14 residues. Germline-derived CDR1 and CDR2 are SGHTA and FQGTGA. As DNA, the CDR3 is TGTGCCAGCAGCTTATCACCACTAGCAGATACGCAGTATTTT. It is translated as CASSLSPLADTQYF. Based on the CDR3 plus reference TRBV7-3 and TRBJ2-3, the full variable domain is GAGVSQTPSNKVTEKGKYVELRCDPISGHTALYWYRQSLGQGPEFLIYFQGTGAADDSGLPNDRFFAVRPEGSVSTLKIQRTERGDSAVYLCASSLSPLADTQYFGPGTRLTVL.

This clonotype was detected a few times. The CDR3 DNA sequence: TGCAGCGGACGCGGGGCCGGGAATGAAAAACTGTTTTTT. Amino acid sequence: CSGRGAGNEKLFF. The V gene is TRBV29-1, the J gene TRBJ1-4, with a possible D match to TRBD1 (5 bases). CDR3 size: 13 residues. V dropped 7 bases and J dropped 5 bases, with 14 bases sitting between them. The germline CDR1 and CDR2 sequences are SQVTM and ANQGSEA.

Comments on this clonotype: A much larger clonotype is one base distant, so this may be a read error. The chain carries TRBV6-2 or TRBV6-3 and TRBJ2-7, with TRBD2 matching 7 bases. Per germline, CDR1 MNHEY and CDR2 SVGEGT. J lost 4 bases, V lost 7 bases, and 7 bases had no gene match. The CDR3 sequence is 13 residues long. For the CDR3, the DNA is TGTGCCAGCACGGCGGGAGTGCCTTACGAGCAGTACTTC. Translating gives CASTAGVPYEQYF.

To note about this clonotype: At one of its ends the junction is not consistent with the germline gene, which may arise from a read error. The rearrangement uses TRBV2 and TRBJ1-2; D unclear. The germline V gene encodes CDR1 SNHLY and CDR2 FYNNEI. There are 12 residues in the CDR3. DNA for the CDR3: TGTGCCAGCACTCTAAGTAGCTTTGGCTACATCTTC. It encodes CASTLSSFGYIF.

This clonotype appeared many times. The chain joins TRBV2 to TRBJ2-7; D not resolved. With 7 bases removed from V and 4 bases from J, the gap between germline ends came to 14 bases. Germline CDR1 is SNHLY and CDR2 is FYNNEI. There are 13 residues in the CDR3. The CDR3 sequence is CASTRAEQYEQYF. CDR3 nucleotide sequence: TGTGCCAGCACACGAGCAGAACAGTACGAGCAGTACTTC.

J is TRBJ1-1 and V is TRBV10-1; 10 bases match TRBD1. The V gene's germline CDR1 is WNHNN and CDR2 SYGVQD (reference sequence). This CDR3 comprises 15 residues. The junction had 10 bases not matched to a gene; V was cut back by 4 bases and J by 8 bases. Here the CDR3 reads CASSGDRGDWGEAFF. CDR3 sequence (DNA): TGCGCCAGCAGTGGGGACAGGGGCGATTGGGGAGAAGCTTTCTTT.

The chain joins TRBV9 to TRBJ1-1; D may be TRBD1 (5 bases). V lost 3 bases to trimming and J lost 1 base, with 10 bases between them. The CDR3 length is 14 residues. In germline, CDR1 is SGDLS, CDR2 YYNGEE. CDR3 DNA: TGTGCCAGCAGCGCCTCGACAGCGAACACTGAAGCTTTCTTT. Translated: CASSASTANTEAFF.

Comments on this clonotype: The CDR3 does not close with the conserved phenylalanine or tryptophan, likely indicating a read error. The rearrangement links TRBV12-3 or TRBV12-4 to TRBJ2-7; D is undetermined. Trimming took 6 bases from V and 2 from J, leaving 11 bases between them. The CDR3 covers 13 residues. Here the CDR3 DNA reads TGTGCCAGCAGCCTCGCATCGGCCTACGAGCAGTACCTC. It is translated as CASSLASAYEQYL.

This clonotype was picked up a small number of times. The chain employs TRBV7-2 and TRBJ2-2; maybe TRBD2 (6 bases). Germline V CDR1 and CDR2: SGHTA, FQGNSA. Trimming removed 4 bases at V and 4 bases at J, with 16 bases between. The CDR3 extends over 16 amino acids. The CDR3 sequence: CASSYRGGFSTGELFF. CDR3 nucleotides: TGTGCCAGCAGCTACCGTGGGGGGTTCAGCACCGGGGAGCTGTTTTTT.

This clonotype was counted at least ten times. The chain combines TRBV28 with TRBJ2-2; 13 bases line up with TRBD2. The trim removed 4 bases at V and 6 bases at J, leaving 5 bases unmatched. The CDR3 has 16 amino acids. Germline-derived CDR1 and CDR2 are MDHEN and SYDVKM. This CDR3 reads CASSSGLAGKAGELFF. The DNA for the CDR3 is TGTGCCAGCAGTTCGGGACTAGCGGGGAAGGCCGGGGAGCTGTTTTTT.

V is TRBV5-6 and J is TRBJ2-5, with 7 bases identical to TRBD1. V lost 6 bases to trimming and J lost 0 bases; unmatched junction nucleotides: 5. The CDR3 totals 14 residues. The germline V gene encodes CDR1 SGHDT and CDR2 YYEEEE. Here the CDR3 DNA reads TGTGCCAGCACGCGACAGGGTTACCAAGAGACCCAGTACTTC. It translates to CASTRQGYQETQYF.

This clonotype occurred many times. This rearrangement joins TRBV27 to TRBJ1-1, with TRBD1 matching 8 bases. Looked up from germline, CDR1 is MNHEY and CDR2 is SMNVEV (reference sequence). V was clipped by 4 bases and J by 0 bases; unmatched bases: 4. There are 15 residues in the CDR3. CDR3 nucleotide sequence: TGTGCCAGCAGTTCTATGGACAGGGTGAACACTGAAGCTTTCTTT. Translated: CASSSMDRVNTEAFF.

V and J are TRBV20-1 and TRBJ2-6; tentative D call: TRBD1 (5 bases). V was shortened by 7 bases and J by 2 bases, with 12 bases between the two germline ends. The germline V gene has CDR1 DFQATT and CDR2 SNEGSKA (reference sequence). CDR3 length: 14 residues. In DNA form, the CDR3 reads TGCAGTGTACCGACAGCTCCTGGGGCCAACGTCCTGACTTTC. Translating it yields CSVPTAPGANVLTF.

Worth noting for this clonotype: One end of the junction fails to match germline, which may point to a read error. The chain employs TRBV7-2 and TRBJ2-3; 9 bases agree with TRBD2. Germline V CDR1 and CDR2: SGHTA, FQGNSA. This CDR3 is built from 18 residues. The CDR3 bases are TGTCCCAGCAGCTTAGTACGGTTGGGCGGGAGGGCCGTCGATACGCAGTATTTT. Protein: CPSSLVRLGGRAVDTQYF.

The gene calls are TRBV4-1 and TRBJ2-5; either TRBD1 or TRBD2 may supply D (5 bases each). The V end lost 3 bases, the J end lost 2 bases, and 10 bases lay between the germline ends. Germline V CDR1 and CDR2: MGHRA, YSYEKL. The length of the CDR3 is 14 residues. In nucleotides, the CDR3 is TGCGCCAGCAGCCACGGGGCTTCACAAGAGACCCAGTACTTC. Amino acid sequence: CASSHGASQETQYF.